One sample yielded the 13 T cell receptor beta chains listed below, sequenced in a study of CD8 T cells in Susac syndrome. Reverse transcription used about 0.45 to 1 ug RNA and random hexamers. From the immunoSEQ multiplex PCR reads, TCRdb called clonotypes with MiXCR, one entry per CDR3 protein. The data show about 64,000 distinct CDR3 sequences, approximately 94% seen once. Specimen: CD8+ T cells from PBMCs. The source is a human donor with multiple sclerosis.

The rearrangement links TRBV13 to TRBJ2-3; the D gene is possibly TRBD2 (5 bases). The germline V gene has CDR1 PRHDT and CDR2 FYEKMQ (reference sequence). This CDR3 comprises 12 residues. V was trimmed by 5 bases and J by 8 bases, leaving 11 bases between them. This CDR3 is CASSPQEVTQYF. CDR3 nucleotides: TGTGCCAGCAGCCCCCAGGAGGTTACGCAGTATTTT.

The gene calls are TRBV6-1 and TRBJ2-7; D is perhaps TRBD1 (5 bases). Germline V gene lookup returns CDR1 MNHNS and CDR2 SASEGT. This CDR3 is built from 18 residues. Trimming took 1 base from V and 3 from J, leaving 22 bases between them. The CDR3 sequence is CASSEGSAGPFVIYEQYF. CDR3 bases: TGTGCCAGCAGTGAAGGGTCGGCAGGGCCGTTTGTTATCTACGAGCAGTACTTC.

This sequence joins TRBV29-1 and TRBJ2-2; D uncertain. CDR3 length: 11 residues. The germline V and J ends were trimmed by 4 bases and 6 bases, with 6 bases remaining between them. Germline V gene data show CDR1 as SQVTM and CDR2 as ANQGSEA. This CDR3 is CSVGRAGELFF. CDR3 sequence (DNA): TGCAGCGTTGGTAGAGCCGGGGAGCTGTTTTTT.

The rearrangement joins TRBV27 to TRBJ1-2; no definite D call. Germline V lookup: CDR1 MNHEY, CDR2 SMNVEV (reference sequence). The CDR3 runs to 14 residues. Trimming took off 5 bases at V and 0 bases at J, with 10 bases between the two ends. Here the CDR3 DNA reads TGTGCCAGCAGTCCTACCAGACCTAACTATGGCTACACCTTC. Protein product: CASSPTRPNYGYTF.

The chain uses TRBV5-1 and TRBJ2-7; D is ambiguous. V dropped 0 bases and J dropped 6 bases, with 13 bases sitting between them. Germline V lookup: CDR1 SGHRS, CDR2 YFSETQ. The CDR3 contains 14 residues. The CDR3 sequence is CASSLEFWEGEQYF. The CDR3 coding sequence is TGCGCCAGCAGCTTGGAATTCTGGGAAGGCGAGCAGTACTTC.

V is TRBV23-1 and J is TRBJ1-4; D gene ambiguous. TRBV23-1 is assigned to the ORF class and has an uncertain function. CDR3 size: 14 residues. V shed 2 bases and J shed 10 bases, with 14 bases lying between them. The CDR3: CASSQGDWGGKLFF. Here the CDR3 DNA reads TGCGCCAGCAGTCAAGGAGATTGGGGAGGAAAACTGTTTTTT.

The gene calls are TRBV12-3 or TRBV12-4 and TRBJ2-7; 10 bases align to TRBD2. This CDR3 is 15 amino acids long. Unmatched junction bases numbered 9, after V lost 3 bases and J lost 7 bases. CDR3: CASSFWSSGGGEQYF. The DNA for the CDR3 is TGTGCCAGCAGTTTCTGGTCTAGCGGGGGTGGTGAGCAGTACTTC.

The V call is TRBV20-1, the J call TRBJ2-6; D remains ambiguous. The germline V and J ends were trimmed by 4 bases and 0 bases, with 13 bases remaining between them. Germline V gene lookup returns CDR1 DFQATT and CDR2 SNEGSKA (reference sequence). The length of the CDR3 is 16 residues. DNA for the CDR3: TGCAGTGCTACAAACGGACGGCTCTCTGGGGCCAACGTCCTGACTTTC. Encoded protein: CSATNGRLSGANVLTF.

J is TRBJ1-1 and V is TRBV28, with 7 bases that match TRBD1. Losses at the gene ends were 6 bases for V and 5 bases for J; bases not matched to a gene: 6. Per germline, CDR1 MDHEN and CDR2 SYDVKM. This CDR3 is built from 13 residues. CDR3: CASRYRGLTEAFF. CDR3 nucleotide sequence: TGTGCCAGCAGATACAGGGGCCTGACTGAAGCTTTCTTT.

The rearrangement joins TRBV7-9 to TRBJ1-1; D is ambiguous. CDR1 SEHNR and CDR2 FQNEAQ come from the germline V gene (reference sequence). V was shortened by 1 base and J by 1 base, with 4 bases between the two germline ends. This CDR3 comprises 13 residues. This chain's CDR3 is CASSLDQNTEAFF. The CDR3 DNA reads as TGTGCCAGCAGCTTAGACCAGAACACTGAAGCTTTCTTT.

The rearrangement joins TRBV30 to TRBJ1-5; tentative D call: TRBD1 (5 bases). This CDR3 spans 16 amino acids. Trimming cost V 3 bases and J 4 bases, with 19 bases left between them. Germline V CDR1 and CDR2: GTSNPN, SVGIG (reference sequence). The CDR3: CAWSDQGGGWNQPQHF. CDR3 coding DNA: TGTGCCTGGAGCGATCAGGGTGGAGGGTGGAATCAGCCCCAGCATTTT.

The V gene is TRBV7-3, the J gene TRBJ2-3; D unclear. CDR1 is SGHTA and CDR2 is FQGTGA in the germline V gene. V was pared by 1 base and J by 4 bases, with 18 bases between. There are 17 residues in the CDR3. As DNA, the CDR3 is TGTGCCAGCAGCTTAAATTTTCAATTGGGTGGGGCAGATACGCAGTATTTT. As protein: CASSLNFQLGGADTQYF.

The chain is built from TRBV6-5 and TRBJ2-1, with 9 bases that match TRBD2. CDR1 MNHEY and CDR2 SVGAGI come from the germline V gene. This CDR3 has 15 amino acids. J was trimmed by 4 bases and V by 5 bases; bases with no gene match: 6. This CDR3 is CASSPGLAAYNEQFF. CDR3 bases: TGTGCCAGCAGTCCGGGACTAGCAGCATACAATGAGCAGTTCTTC.